The 24 T cell receptor beta chains presented below share a single source sample, sequenced in a study of vaccination effects on CD4 cells after COVID-19. After expansion with viral peptide pools in the ViraFEST assay, antigen-specific CD4+ T cells were sequenced. Culture proceeded for approximately nine days, and CD4+ T cells were then isolated. According to the study, vaccine recipients showed no prior SARS-CoV-2 infection and negative nucleocapsid antibodies. These receptors' targets are unknown. The method was immunoSEQ multiplex PCR; TCRdb's version includes in-frame clones alone and lacks a portion of them. The data show around 79,000 clones, with 60% to 85% seen just once and about 10% held by the top ten. The sequencing used CD4+ T cells from PBMCs cultured with SARS-CoV-2 spike peptides, collected before COVID-19 vaccination. All receptors derive from a human donor who received a COVID-19 vaccine.

This chain connects TRBV7-9 to TRBJ1-1; D gene unclear. Trimming pared 6 bases from V and 7 bases from J, leaving 12 bases between. The CDR3 contains 12 residues. Germline V lookup: CDR1 SEHNR, CDR2 FQNEAQ (reference sequence). The CDR3 bases are TGTGCCAGCAGTCTAATAGACCGTGAAGCTTTCTTT. Its translation: CASSLIDREAFF.

The chain employs TRBV4-1 and TRBJ2-1, with D maybe TRBD2 (5 bases). The ends were cut back, 0 bases at V and 7 bases at J, with 13 bases in the middle. This CDR3 region has 15 residues. Germline values: CDR1 MGHRA, CDR2 YSYEKL. In DNA, the CDR3 is TGCGCCAGCAGCCAAGATTCCGGCGGGCGTAATGAGCAGTTCTTC. This gives the protein CASSQDSGGRNEQFF.

The chain combines TRBV5-4 with TRBJ2-4; a possible D gene is TRBD2 (6 bases). V was pared by 1 base and J by 1 base, with 15 bases between. Germline V gene lookup returns CDR1 SGHNT and CDR2 YYREEE (reference sequence). The CDR3 runs to 17 residues. In DNA form, the CDR3 reads TGTGCCAGCAGCTTGATAGATTCGGGGGAGGCCAAAAACATTCAGTACTTC. Its translation is CASSLIDSGEAKNIQYF.

The genes are TRBV5-5 and TRBJ2-5; 8 positions match TRBD2. The J segment lost 4 bases and the V segment lost 2 bases, leaving 10 bases of the junction unmatched. This CDR3 region has 16 residues. Looked up from germline, CDR1 is SGHKS and CDR2 is YYEKEE (reference sequence). The CDR3 sequence is CASSFFRIAGSETQYF. CDR3 sequence (DNA): TGTGCCAGCAGCTTTTTCCGGATAGCGGGGTCAGAGACCCAGTACTTC.

The CDR3 reads CASSPSGGSETQYF. The CDR3 region has the DNA TGTGCCAGCAGCCCAAGCGGGGGTTCGGAGACCCAGTACTTC. V is TRBV7-2 and J is TRBJ2-5; 8 bases line up with TRBD2. J gave up 5 bases and V 5 bases, and 7 bases lay outside the gene matches. Per germline, CDR1 SGHTA and CDR2 FQGNSA. The CDR3 spans 14 residues.

V is TRBV6-5 and J is TRBJ1-2, with a possible D match to TRBD1 (6 bases). This CDR3 comprises 15 residues. V was pared by 6 bases and J by 3 bases, with 17 bases between. Germline V gene lookup returns CDR1 MNHEY and CDR2 SVGAGI. The CDR3 here is CASRGGAGRDYGYTF. The CDR3 nucleotides are TGTGCCAGCAGGGGGGGGGCAGGAAGAGACTATGGCTACACCTTC.

The chain links TRBV2 to TRBJ2-1; TRBD1 matches at 7 bases. V lost 4 bases and J lost 6; bases outside the gene matches: 12. Germline CDR1 SNHLY, CDR2 FYNNEI. The CDR3 runs to 16 residues. The CDR3 reads CASSAPGQRAGNEQFF. CDR3 DNA: TGTGCCAGCAGTGCCCCGGGACAGCGCGCGGGCAATGAGCAGTTCTTC.

The CDR3: CASSISGLAEGLWNEQFF. The CDR3 DNA reads as TGTGCCAGTAGTATATCGGGACTAGCGGAGGGCCTATGGAATGAGCAGTTCTTC. The rearrangement uses TRBV19 and TRBJ2-1; TRBD2 aligns across 11 bases. Germline V CDR1 and CDR2: LNHDA, SQIVND (reference sequence). This CDR3 is built from 18 residues. Trimming at V came to 2 bases and at J to 7 bases, leaving 13 bases not matched to a gene.

The chain recombines TRBV6-5 with TRBJ2-5; no definite D call. The V gene's germline CDR1 is MNHEY and CDR2 SVGAGI. The length of the CDR3 is 11 residues. V lost 5 bases and J lost 5, with 6 bases in between. CDR3 in amino acids: CASSTFETQYF. The CDR3 DNA is TGTGCCAGCAGTACGTTCGAGACCCAGTACTTC.

The chain carries TRBV27 and TRBJ1-6; D gene ambiguous. The CDR3 sequence is 14 residues long. In germline, CDR1 is MNHEY, CDR2 SMNVEV (reference sequence). V was clipped by 8 bases and J by 0 bases, with 8 bases between them. CDR3 sequence (DNA): TGTGCCAGCCGGGCCAGCTCCTATAATTCACCCCTCCACTTT. This codes for CASRASSYNSPLHF.

The chain couples TRBV18 to TRBJ1-2, with no clear D. The CDR3 is made up of 14 amino acids. CDR1 KGHSH and CDR2 LQKENI come from the germline V gene. V gave up 6 bases and J gave up 4 bases, with 15 bases separating them. The CDR3: CASSPGPEVYGYTF. DNA of the CDR3: TGTGCCAGCTCCCCCGGTCCGGAAGTCTATGGCTACACCTTC.

This rearrangement joins TRBV9 to TRBJ1-2; no definite D call. The CDR3 is made up of 13 amino acids. V dropped 2 bases and J dropped 2 bases, with 7 bases sitting between them. The V gene's germline CDR1 is SGDLS and CDR2 YYNGEE. The CDR3 loop reads CASSVSGNYGYTF. For the CDR3, the DNA is TGTGCCAGCAGCGTGTCAGGCAACTATGGCTACACCTTC.

The chain links TRBV28 to TRBJ2-2, with 7 bases that match TRBD1. The CDR3 runs to 14 residues. Germline V gives CDR1 MDHEN, CDR2 SYDVKM. V dropped 6 bases and J dropped 8; count of bases not matched to a gene: 9. The CDR3, as DNA: TGTGCCAGCAGCCAACCGGACAGGTTGGGGGAGCTGTTTTTT. Translated: CASSQPDRLGELFF. Full variable domain (rest looked up from reference TRBV28 and TRBJ2-2): DVKVTQSSRYLVKRTGEKVFLECVQDMDHENMFWYRQDPGLGLRLIYFSYDVKMKEKGDIPEGYSVSREKKERFSLILESASTNQTSMYLCASSQPDRLGELFFGEGSRLTVL.

The DNA of the CDR3 is TGTGCCACCAGGGGACCGGGACTAGCGCCAGATACGCAGTATTTT. The encoded protein is CATRGPGLAPDTQYF. The chain links TRBV24-1 to TRBJ2-3; 10 nucleotides match TRBD2. The CDR3 has 15 residues. V lost 7 bases, J lost 4 bases, and 7 bases stayed unmatched. The germline gives CDR1 KGHDR, CDR2 SFDVKD.

The gene calls are TRBV12-3 or TRBV12-4 and TRBJ1-5, with D perhaps matching TRBD1 (5 bases). The V gene lost 7 bases and the J gene lost 5 bases, with 12 bases spanning the gap. The CDR3 totals 13 residues. The CDR3 sequence is CASTPGSYQPQHF. For the CDR3, the DNA is TGTGCCAGCACCCCAGGGTCCTATCAGCCCCAGCATTTT.

The CDR3 here is CASSLGSADTQYF. DNA for the CDR3: TGTGCCAGCAGCTTAGGGTCGGCGGATACGCAGTATTTT. This chain uses TRBV11-2 with TRBJ2-3, with unresolved D. Per germline, CDR1 SGHAT and CDR2 FQNNGV. V gave up 1 base and J gave up 6 bases, with 8 bases separating them. The CDR3 is made up of 13 amino acids.

This clone was seen once. The J gene is TRBJ2-5, the V gene TRBV12-3 or TRBV12-4, with D possibly matching TRBD1 (6 bases). The CDR3 has 11 residues. Trimming removed 6 bases at V and 7 bases at J, with 9 bases between. CDR3 residues: CASRRGRTQYF. The CDR3 DNA follows: TGTGCCAGCAGGAGGGGGAGGACCCAGTACTTC.

The chain combines TRBV28 with TRBJ1-5; tentatively, D is TRBD1 (6 bases). This CDR3 has 17 residues. CDR1 MDHEN and CDR2 SYDVKM come from the germline V gene. V lost 2 bases and J 4 bases, leaving 18 bases between the germline ends. CDR3 coding DNA: TGTGCCAGCAGTTTAGCGCAGGGGTCCTACCTAAATCAGCCCCAGCATTTT. Protein: CASSLAQGSYLNQPQHF. The full variable domain, completed using reference TRBV28 and TRBJ1-5, is DVKVTQSSRYLVKRTGEKVFLECVQDMDHENMFWYRQDPGLGLRLIYFSYDVKMKEKGDIPEGYSVSREKKERFSLILESASTNQTSMYLCASSLAQGSYLNQPQHFGDGTRLSIL.

The genes are TRBV5-1 and TRBJ1-1; no reliable D call. The CDR3 is made up of 16 amino acids. The V gene's germline CDR1 is SGHRS and CDR2 YFSETQ. V dropped 0 bases and J dropped 5 bases, with 17 bases sitting between them. The CDR3 protein is CASSLGAGLQGTEAFF. In DNA form, the CDR3 reads TGCGCCAGCAGCTTGGGAGCGGGTCTACAAGGAACTGAAGCTTTCTTT.

The chain combines TRBV12-3 or TRBV12-4 with TRBJ1-3; D is undetermined. The CDR3 contains 13 residues. The V gene lost 3 bases and the J gene lost 8 bases, with 11 bases spanning the gap. As DNA, the CDR3 is TGTGCCAGCAGTTTGCCCGGAGTGGACACCATATATTTT. Protein product: CASSLPGVDTIYF.

The V call is TRBV5-1, the J call TRBJ2-3; 12 bases are shared with TRBD2. The germline V gene encodes CDR1 SGHRS and CDR2 YFSETQ. This CDR3 is built from 14 residues. V lost 3 bases and J lost 4; bases outside the gene matches: 0. DNA of the CDR3: TGCGCCAGCAGCTCTAGCGGGGGGGCAGATACGCAGTATTTT. This gives the protein CASSSSGGADTQYF. Full variable domain (remainder filled in from reference TRBV5-1 and TRBJ2-3): KAGVTQTPRYLIKTRGQQVTLSCSPISGHRSVSWYQQTPGQGLQFLFEYFSETQRNKGNFPGRFSGRQFSNSRSEMNVSTLELGDSALYLCASSSSGGADTQYFGPGTRLTVL.

This clone was seen a handful of times. The chain is built from TRBV25-1 and TRBJ1-6; no firm D call. Germline V gene sequence: CDR1 MGHDK, CDR2 SYGVNS. CDR3 length: 15 residues. V lost 3 bases to trimming and J lost 11 bases, with 17 bases between them. The CDR3 here is CASSDHGEGNPPLHF. The DNA for the CDR3 is TGTGCCAGCAGTGACCACGGGGAGGGAAATCCACCCCTCCACTTT.

This clone appeared once. V is TRBV5-4 and J is TRBJ2-5; D is possibly TRBD1 (6 bases). The V gene's germline CDR1 is SGHNT and CDR2 YYREEE (reference sequence). V dropped 2 bases and J dropped 1 base, with 9 bases sitting between them. The CDR3 loop spans 14 amino acids. The CDR3 bases are TGTGCCAGCAGCTTTGGACAGATCCAAGAGACCCAGTACTTC. Protein sequence: CASSFGQIQETQYF.

This clone was observed a handful of times. This chain joins TRBV5-1 and TRBJ2-1; D unclear. Trimming took 1 base from V and 2 from J, leaving 7 bases between them. CDR1 and CDR2 (germline): SGHRS, YFSETQ. This CDR3 spans 14 amino acids. CDR3 residues: CASSLTVPYNEQFF. CDR3 DNA: TGCGCCAGCAGCTTGACGGTCCCCTACAATGAGCAGTTCTTC.